This T cell receptor (beta chain) was recorded in a study of T cell responses to AZD1222 COVID-19 vaccine. The study's findings and limits: Regions left unmutated in variants are reportedly the target of nearly half of spike-specific TCRs. Just six AZD1222 recipients tested seropositive at baseline.

For this clone: Its cognate antigen is unknown.

Here immunoSEQ multiplex PCR was the method, and the copy in TCRdb shows in-frame clones only, minus some. The sample has roughly 90,000 clones, about 89% seen once. CDR3 length: 14 amino acids. Trimming cost V 1 base and J 7 bases; bases outside gene matches: 6. Germline V CDR1 and CDR2: LGHNA, YSLEER. V usage is TRBV4-3 and J usage is TRBJ1-2, with 7 bases aligning to TRBD1. Sequencing used peripheral blood, obtained on day 0 of MenACWY control vaccination. The source of this sequence is an adult in good health. The CDR3: CASSQGGGSGGYTF. In nucleotides, the CDR3 is TGCGCCAGCAGCCAAGGAGGGGGCAGTGGTGGCTACACCTTC.